Listed below are T cell receptor beta chains from one sample, sequenced in a study of preoperative IRX-2 immunotherapy in early breast cancer. TCRdb keeps only in-frame clones here, not all; method: immunoSEQ multiplex PCR. The table records roughly 99,000 clones, 86% of them present only once. The source was tumor tissue, collected after IRX-2 immunotherapy. All receptors come from a human donor with breast cancer. Each CDR3 is given with its conserved first and last residue.

>TRBV19|TRBJ1-5
CASTDRVNQPQHF
>TRBV29-1|TRBJ2-7
CSVEDRGQGSYEQYF
>TRBV5-1|TRBJ2-7
CASSLASGSGHEQYF
>TRBV22-1|TRBJ2-2
CASTLIFTHADYTGELFF
>TRBV5-1|TRBJ2-2
CASSFADPGTGELFF
>TRBV28|TRBJ1-3
CASSLSSVRVRGNTIYF
>TRBV19|TRBJ1-5
CASSFETGRGQPQHF
>TRBV27|TRBJ1-3
CASSLGTGFSGNTIYF
>TRBV6-8|TRBJ1-5
CASSYCGGAQPQHF
>TRBV18|TRBJ2-3
CASSPFQPTDTQYF
>TRBV18|TRBJ2-3
CASSRLGDTQYF